These 22 T cell receptor beta chains share one sample of origin, sequenced in a study of blood T cell repertoires in COVID-19. Produced via immunoSEQ multiplex PCR; TCRdb's table is partial and in-frame only. The table has some 250,000 clones, more than 65% seen once; the top ten hold about 4.2%. The sequenced sample was peripheral blood. The receptors were sampled from a man over 45 with active or convalescent COVID-19.

The chain joins TRBV2 to TRBJ2-3, with D perhaps TRBD2 (6 bases). Looked up from germline, CDR1 is SNHLY and CDR2 is FYNNEI. This CDR3 has 14 residues. V was trimmed by 6 bases and J by 0 bases, leaving 10 bases between them. CDR3 residues: CASSRGTSTDTQYF. The DNA of the CDR3 is TGTGCCAGCAGCCGGGGGACTAGCACAGATACGCAGTATTTT.

The CDR3, as DNA: TGTGCCAGCAGCTTGGACAGGGGAACCCAGTACTTC. Translation gives CASSLDRGTQYF. J is TRBJ2-5 and V is TRBV5-6, with 7 bases aligning to TRBD1. The length of the CDR3 is 12 residues. V dropped 0 bases and J dropped 8; count of bases not matched to a gene: 1. From germline, CDR1 is SGHDT and CDR2 YYEEEE.

This clone has a single count. The V and J genes are TRBV10-3 and TRBJ2-3, with D possibly matching TRBD1 (6 bases). Germline CDR1 and CDR2: ENHRY and SYGVKD. This CDR3 region has 13 residues. Trimming pared 6 bases from V and 4 bases from J, leaving 11 bases between. CDR3 residues: CAIRAGESDTQYF. The CDR3 bases are TGTGCCATCAGGGCAGGGGAGTCAGATACGCAGTATTTT.

This chain connects TRBV3-1 (or the pseudogene TRBV3-2) to TRBJ2-2, with 8 bases lining up with TRBD1. Trimming cost V 1 base and J 5 bases; bases outside gene matches: 9. There are 17 residues in the CDR3. Germline loops: CDR1 LGHDT, CDR2 YNNKEL (reference sequence). This chain's CDR3 is CASSQVSSGGGTGELFF. The CDR3 bases are TGTGCCAGCAGCCAAGTATCCTCAGGGGGCGGGACCGGGGAGCTGTTTTTT.

The CDR3 here is CASSPGQGSYGYTF. CDR3 DNA sequence: TGTGCCAGCAGTCCAGGACAGGGTAGCTATGGCTACACCTTC. The V gene is TRBV27, the J gene TRBJ1-2, with 8 bases that match TRBD1. CDR3 length: 14 amino acids. After removal of 5 bases from V and 4 bases from J, the junction contained 6 bases not matched to a gene. Germline V gene sequence: CDR1 MNHEY, CDR2 SMNVEV (reference sequence).

The chain recombines TRBV18 with TRBJ2-7; unclear D gene. The CDR3 sequence is 13 residues long. Germline V gene sequence: CDR1 KGHSH, CDR2 LQKENI. Trimming left V 6 bases short and J 2 bases short, with 11 bases between. CDR3 sequence reads: CASSAALAYEQYF. The CDR3 region has the DNA TGTGCCAGCTCCGCCGCTTTAGCCTACGAGCAGTACTTC.

This chain links TRBV6-5 with TRBJ1-1, with D possibly being TRBD1 (6 bases). Trimming removed 7 bases at V and 4 bases at J, with 16 bases between. CDR3 length equals 14 residues. CDR1 and CDR2 (germline): MNHEY, SVGAGI. The CDR3 reads CASKLRGGGTEAFF. The CDR3 DNA sequence: TGTGCCAGCAAGCTCAGGGGAGGGGGCACTGAAGCTTTCTTT.

The chain couples TRBV6-2 or TRBV6-3 to TRBJ2-7; D gene ambiguous. V shed 4 bases and J shed 2 bases, with 3 bases lying between them. CDR1 and CDR2 (germline): MNHEY, SVGEGT. This CDR3 contains 11 residues. The DNA for the CDR3 is TGTGCCAGCAGTTTAACCTACGAGCAGTACTTC. Protein: CASSLTYEQYF.

This rearrangement joins TRBV7-2 to TRBJ2-1, with TRBD2 identical over 7 bases. Germline assignment: CDR1 SGHTA and CDR2 FQGNSA. The CDR3 runs to 15 residues. Losses at the gene ends were 3 bases for V and 5 bases for J; bases not matched to a gene: 7. The CDR3 bases are TGTGCCAGCAGCTTGTCTCGGGGGAGGGACAATGAGCAGTTCTTC. It encodes CASSLSRGRDNEQFF.

This sequence joins TRBV7-2 and TRBJ1-1; TRBD1 is a possible D gene (6 bases). The CDR3 runs 12 residues. The V end was cut by 4 bases, the J end by 7 bases, with 10 bases between. Looked up from germline, CDR1 is SGHTA and CDR2 is FQGNSA. CDR3 coding DNA: TGTGCCAGCAGCTATAGCAGGGGTGAAGCTTTCTTT. Its protein is CASSYSRGEAFF.

Notes on this clone: This sample also contains other DNA sequences that code for the same CDR3. This rearrangement joins TRBV6-5 to TRBJ1-4; D uncertain. Trimming took 0 bases from V and 0 from J, leaving 5 bases between them. CDR1 is MNHEY, CDR2 SVGAGI, per germline. This CDR3 has 15 residues. The CDR3 loop is CASSYSRATNEKLFF. CDR3 bases: TGTGCCAGCAGTTACTCGCGGGCAACTAATGAAAAACTGTTTTTT.

Only one count was recorded for this clone. The V and J genes are TRBV6-5 and TRBJ1-2; D uncertain. Germline CDR1 is MNHEY and CDR2 is SVGAGI. The V end was cut by 2 bases, the J end by 5 bases, with 12 bases between. The CDR3 consists of 14 residues. DNA of the CDR3: TGTGCCAGCAGTTACGGTCGGGGTAATTATGGCTACACCTTC. Its protein is CASSYGRGNYGYTF.

CDR3 sequence: CASSLLDRATEAFF. The CDR3 DNA is TGTGCCAGCAGCTTACTCGACAGGGCCACTGAAGCTTTCTTT. This sequence joins TRBV7-2 and TRBJ1-1, with 7 nucleotides matching TRBD1. This CDR3 is built from 14 residues. The germline CDR1 and CDR2 sequences are SGHTA and FQGNSA. The V and J ends lost 2 bases and 4 bases, in that order; junction bases with no gene match: 4.

The V call is TRBV9, the J call TRBJ2-3; TRBD2 agrees at 9 bases. CDR3 length: 15 amino acids. Germline trimming cut 0 bases from V and 6 bases from J; bases unmatched to any gene: 5. The germline gives CDR1 SGDLS, CDR2 YYNGEE. DNA for the CDR3: TGTGCCAGCAGCGTAGTAGCGGGGGTAAGGGATACGCAGTATTTT. This gives the protein CASSVVAGVRDTQYF.

This rearrangement joins TRBV6-5 to TRBJ1-5, with D perhaps TRBD1 (6 bases). CDR1 and CDR2 from the germline V gene are MNHEY and SVGAGI. The CDR3 extends over 13 amino acids. V was trimmed by 6 bases and J by 5 bases, leaving 11 bases between them. The CDR3 protein is CASRIGGDQPQHF. DNA of the CDR3: TGTGCCAGCAGAATAGGGGGAGATCAGCCCCAGCATTTT.

The chain uses TRBV7-9 and TRBJ1-1; D gene unclear. This CDR3 has 14 amino acids. The V and J ends lost 4 bases and 4 bases respectively, with 13 bases between them. CDR1 and CDR2 (germline): SEHNR, FQNEAQ (reference sequence). CDR3 amino acids: CASSSPPGSTEAFF. CDR3 nucleotides: TGTGCCAGCAGCTCCCCCCCGGGTAGCACTGAAGCTTTCTTT. Using reference TRBV7-9 and TRBJ1-1 for the parts outside the CDR3, the full variable domain is DTGVSQNPRHKITKRGQNVTFRCDPISEHNRLYWYRQTLGQGPEFLTYFQNEAQLEKSRLLSDRFSAERPKGSFSTLEIQRTEQGDSAMYLCASSSPPGSTEAFFGQGTRLTVV.

The chain's CDR3 is CASSLVARGHESAQFF. The CDR3 bases are TGTGCCAGCAGCTTAGTGGCGCGGGGCCACGAATCTGCGCAGTTCTTC. The V gene is TRBV7-2, the J gene TRBJ2-1, with a weak D call TRBD2 (6 bases). CDR3 size: 16 residues. V was pared by 1 base and J by 12 bases, with 22 bases between. Germline-derived CDR1 and CDR2 are SGHTA and FQGNSA. Together with reference TRBV7-2 and TRBJ2-1, the CDR3 gives the full variable domain: GAGVSQSPSNKVTEKGKDVELRCDPISGHTALYWYRQSLGQGLEFLIYFQGNSAPDKSGLPSDRFSAERTGGSVSTLTIQRTQQEDSAVYLCASSLVARGHESAQFFGPGTRLTVL.

The genes are TRBV19 and TRBJ2-6; 7 bases are shared with TRBD1. CDR1 and CDR2 (germline): LNHDA, SQIVND (reference sequence). J was trimmed by 2 bases and V by 7 bases; bases with no gene match: 14. The CDR3 sequence is 18 residues long. The CDR3 DNA reads TGTGCCAGTACCCTAGTAGGGGGCTTGATCACTGGGGCCAACGTCCTGACTTTC. Translating gives CASTLVGGLITGANVLTF.

The CDR3: CASSPGGSYNSPLHF. The CDR3 DNA follows: TGTGCCAGCAGTCCCGGGGGGTCCTATAATTCACCCCTCCACTTT. The chain uses TRBV6-5 and TRBJ1-6, with a tentative D call TRBD1 (5 bases). Deletions cut 5 bases from V and 1 base from J, with 9 bases between. CDR3 length: 15 residues. Looked up from germline, CDR1 is MNHEY and CDR2 is SVGAGI.

The gene calls are TRBV7-2 and TRBJ2-5, with D perhaps matching TRBD2 (6 bases). The CDR3 sequence is 15 residues long. V gave up 7 bases and J gave up 2 bases, with 17 bases separating them. Per the germline V gene, CDR1 is SGHTA and CDR2 is FQGNSA. The CDR3 sequence is CASTTGRGLQETQYF. The CDR3 DNA follows: TGTGCCAGCACCACGGGCCGGGGGTTGCAAGAGACCCAGTACTTC. The entire variable domain, with the rest obtained from reference TRBV7-2 and TRBJ2-5, is as follows: GAGVSQSPSNKVTEKGKDVELRCDPISGHTALYWYRQSLGQGLEFLIYFQGNSAPDKSGLPSDRFSAERTGGSVSTLTIQRTQQEDSAVYLCASTTGRGLQETQYFGPGTRLLVL.

V and J are TRBV7-9 and TRBJ1-3; D is undetermined. The germline V gene has CDR1 SEHNR and CDR2 FQNEAQ (reference sequence). The CDR3 extends over 12 amino acids. V lost 5 bases, J lost 9 bases, and 11 bases lay in between. The CDR3 sequence is CASSPPGGTIYF. The CDR3 DNA reads TGTGCCAGCAGCCCCCCCGGCGGCACCATATATTTT.

The rearrangement joins TRBV5-6 to TRBJ1-2; possibly TRBD1 for D (5 bases). The germline CDR1 and CDR2 sequences are SGHDT and YYEEEE. This CDR3 region has 12 residues. Trimming pared 4 bases from V and 4 bases from J, leaving 8 bases between. The CDR3 loop is CASSRQFYGYTF. CDR3 DNA: TGTGCCAGCAGCCGACAGTTCTATGGCTACACCTTC.